Presented here are 5 T cell receptor beta chains from one specimen sequenced in a study of early T cells in non-severe SARS-CoV-2 infection. From the 5' RACE reads, TCRdb called clonotypes with MiXCR, one entry per CDR3 protein. The table records about 60,000 distinct CDR3 sequences, roughly 12% of them present only once. Sequences were obtained from whole blood. These receptors were taken from an adult who was a healthcare worker with PCR-confirmed SARS-CoV-2 infection or an uninfected control (not recorded which).

This clonotype has only a few counts. The genes are TRBV7-7 and TRBJ2-3; D possibly corresponds to TRBD2 (6 bases). V dropped 4 bases and J dropped 1 base, with 9 bases sitting between them. The CDR3 is made up of 14 amino acids. Germline V gene sequence: CDR1 SSHAT, CDR2 FNYEAQ (reference sequence). The CDR3 DNA reads as TGTGCCAGCAGCTCCCGGGACTGCACAGATACGCAGTATTTT. Its translation: CASSSRDCTDTQYF. Using reference TRBV7-7 and TRBJ2-3 for the parts outside the CDR3, the full variable domain is GAGVSQSPRYKVTKRGQDVTLRCDPISSHATLYWYQQALGQGPEFLTYFNYEAQPDKSGLPSDRFSAERPEGSISTLTIQRTEQRDSAMYRCASSSRDCTDTQYFGPGTRLTVL.

The rearrangement links TRBV29-1 to TRBJ1-2, with D maybe TRBD1 (6 bases). The CDR3 has 12 residues. V shed 5 bases and J shed 6 bases, with 13 bases lying between them. Germline V gene lookup returns CDR1 SQVTM and CDR2 ANQGSEA. In nucleotides, the CDR3 is TGCAGCGTTAAGGGGGGGCGTGATGGCTACACCTTC. Its translation is CSVKGGRDGYTF.

In regard to this clonotype: Possible read error: a much larger clone is one base away. The chain links TRBV2 to TRBJ2-5; D not resolved. Germline V gene sequence: CDR1 SNHLY, CDR2 FYNNEI. CDR3 length equals 12 residues. CDR3 loop: CVSRQSQETQYF. The CDR3 DNA is TGTGTCAGCAGGCAGTCCCAAGAGACCCAGTACTTC.

The chain links TRBV11-2 to TRBJ2-1, with D possibly being TRBD2 (6 bases). Germline V gene sequence: CDR1 SGHAT, CDR2 FQNNGV. The CDR3 sequence is 15 residues long. V lost 8 bases, J lost 5 bases, and 19 bases lay in between. The DNA of the CDR3 is TGTGCCAGCGGCGGCCGGGGCGGGACCGACAATGAGCAGTTCTTC. Its translation: CASGGRGGTDNEQFF.

The rearrangement uses TRBV6-4 and TRBJ2-7; tentatively, D is TRBD1 (6 bases). Germline V lookup: CDR1 MRHNA, CDR2 SNTAGT. Trimming removed 2 bases at V and 0 bases at J, with 11 bases between. The CDR3 sequence is 15 residues long. CDR3 DNA: TGTGCCAGCAGTGACCCGGGACAAAGCTCCTACGAGCAGTACTTC. The encoded protein is CASSDPGQSSYEQYF.